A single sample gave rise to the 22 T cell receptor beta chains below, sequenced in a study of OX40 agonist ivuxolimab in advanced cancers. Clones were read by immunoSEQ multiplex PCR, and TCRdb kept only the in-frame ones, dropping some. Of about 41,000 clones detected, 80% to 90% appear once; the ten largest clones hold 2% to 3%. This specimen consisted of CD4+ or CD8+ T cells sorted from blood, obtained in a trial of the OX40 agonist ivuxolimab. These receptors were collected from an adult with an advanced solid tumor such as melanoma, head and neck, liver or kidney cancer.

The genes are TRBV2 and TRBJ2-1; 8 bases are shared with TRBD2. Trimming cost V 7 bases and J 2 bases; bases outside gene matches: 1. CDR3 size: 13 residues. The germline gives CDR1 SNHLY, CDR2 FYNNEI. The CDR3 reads CASMGLAYNEQFF. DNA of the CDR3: TGTGCCAGCATGGGACTAGCCTACAATGAGCAGTTCTTC.

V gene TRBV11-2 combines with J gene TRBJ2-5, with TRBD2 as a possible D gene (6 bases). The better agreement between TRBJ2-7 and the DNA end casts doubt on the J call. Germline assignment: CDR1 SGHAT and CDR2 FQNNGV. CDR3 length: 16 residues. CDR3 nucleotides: TGTGCCAGCAGCCAGGGAGGAGGCGGATCGTCGTACGAGCAGTACTTC. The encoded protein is CASSQGGGGSSYEQYF.

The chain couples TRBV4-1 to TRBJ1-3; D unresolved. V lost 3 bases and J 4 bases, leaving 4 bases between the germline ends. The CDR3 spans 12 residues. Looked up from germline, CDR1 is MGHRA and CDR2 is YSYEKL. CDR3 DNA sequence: TGCGCCAGCAGCCAGAGCGGAAACACCATATATTTT. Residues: CASSQSGNTIYF.

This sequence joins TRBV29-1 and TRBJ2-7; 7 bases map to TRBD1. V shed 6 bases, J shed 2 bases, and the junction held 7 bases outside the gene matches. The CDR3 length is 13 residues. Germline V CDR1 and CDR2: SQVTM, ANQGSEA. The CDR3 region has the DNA TGCAGCGTCGCGACAGGGTCTACCTACGAGCAGTACTTC. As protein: CSVATGSTYEQYF.

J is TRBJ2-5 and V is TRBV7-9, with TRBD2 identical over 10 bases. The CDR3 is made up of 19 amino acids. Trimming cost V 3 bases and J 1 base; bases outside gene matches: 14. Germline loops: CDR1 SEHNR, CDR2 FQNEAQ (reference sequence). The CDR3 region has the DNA TGTGCCAGCAGCTTTGGGGGGCCCCTAGCGGGAGCAACCCAAGAGACCCAGTACTTC. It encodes CASSFGGPLAGATQETQYF.

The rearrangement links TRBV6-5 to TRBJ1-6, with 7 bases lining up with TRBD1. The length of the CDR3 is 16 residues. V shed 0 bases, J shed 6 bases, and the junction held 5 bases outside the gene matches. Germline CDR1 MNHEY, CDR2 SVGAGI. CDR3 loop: CASSYSEGQRNSPLHF. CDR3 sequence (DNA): TGTGCCAGCAGTTACTCGGAGGGACAGCGTAATTCACCCCTCCACTTT.

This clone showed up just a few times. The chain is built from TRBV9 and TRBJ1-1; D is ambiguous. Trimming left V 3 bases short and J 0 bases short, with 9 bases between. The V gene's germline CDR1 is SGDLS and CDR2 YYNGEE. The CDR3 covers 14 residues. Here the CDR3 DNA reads TGTGCCAGCAGCGCTTTCGAAATGAACACTGAAGCTTTCTTT. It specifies CASSAFEMNTEAFF.

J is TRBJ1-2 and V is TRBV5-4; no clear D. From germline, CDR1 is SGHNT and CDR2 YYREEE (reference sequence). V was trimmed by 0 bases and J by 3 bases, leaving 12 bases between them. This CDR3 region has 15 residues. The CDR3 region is CASSLASAGHYGYTF. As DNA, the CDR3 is TGTGCCAGCAGCTTGGCCTCGGCTGGGCACTATGGCTACACCTTC.

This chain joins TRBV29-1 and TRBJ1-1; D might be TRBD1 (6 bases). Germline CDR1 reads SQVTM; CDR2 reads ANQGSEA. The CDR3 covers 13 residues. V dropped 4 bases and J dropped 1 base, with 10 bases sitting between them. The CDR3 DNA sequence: TGCAGCGTTGTGGGGGCCACGAACACTGAAGCTTTCTTT. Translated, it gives CSVVGATNTEAFF.

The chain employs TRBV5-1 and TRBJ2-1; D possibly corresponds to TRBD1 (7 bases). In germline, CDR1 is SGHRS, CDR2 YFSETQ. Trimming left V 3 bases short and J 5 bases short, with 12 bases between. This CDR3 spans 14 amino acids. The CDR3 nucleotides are TGCGCCAGCAGCTCAGGGGGGCTCGACAATGAGCAGTTCTTC. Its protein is CASSSGGLDNEQFF. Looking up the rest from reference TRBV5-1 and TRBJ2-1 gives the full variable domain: KAGVTQTPRYLIKTRGQQVTLSCSPISGHRSVSWYQQTPGQGLQFLFEYFSETQRNKGNFPGRFSGRQFSNSRSEMNVSTLELGDSALYLCASSSGGLDNEQFFGPGTRLTVL.

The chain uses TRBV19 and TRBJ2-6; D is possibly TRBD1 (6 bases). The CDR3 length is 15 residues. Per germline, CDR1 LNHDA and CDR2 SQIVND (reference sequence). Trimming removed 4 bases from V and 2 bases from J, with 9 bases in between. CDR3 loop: CASSNRVAGANVLTF. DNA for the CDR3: TGTGCCAGTAGTAACAGGGTAGCTGGGGCCAACGTCCTGACTTTC.

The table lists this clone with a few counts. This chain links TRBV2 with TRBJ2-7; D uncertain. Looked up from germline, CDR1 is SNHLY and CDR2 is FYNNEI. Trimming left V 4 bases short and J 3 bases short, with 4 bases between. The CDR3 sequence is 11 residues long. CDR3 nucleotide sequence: TGTGCCAGCAGTGCTTACTACGAGCAGTACTTC. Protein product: CASSAYYEQYF.

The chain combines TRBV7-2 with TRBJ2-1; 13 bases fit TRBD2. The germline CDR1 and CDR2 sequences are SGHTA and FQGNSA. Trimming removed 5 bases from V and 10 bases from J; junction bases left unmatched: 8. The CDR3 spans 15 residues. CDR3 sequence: CASSHTSGGALEQFF. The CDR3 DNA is TGTGCCAGCAGCCACACTAGCGGGGGGGCTTTAGAGCAGTTCTTC.

CDR3 sequence: CASRLTSRLTDTQYF. The CDR3 coding sequence is TGTGCCAGCAGACTAACTAGCAGACTCACAGATACGCAGTATTTT. The chain joins TRBV27 to TRBJ2-3; a possible D gene is TRBD2 (6 bases). Germline CDR1 is MNHEY and CDR2 is SMNVEV (reference sequence). The CDR3 spans 15 residues. Between the trimmed V and J ends, which lost 6 bases and 2 bases, there was a span of 15 bases.

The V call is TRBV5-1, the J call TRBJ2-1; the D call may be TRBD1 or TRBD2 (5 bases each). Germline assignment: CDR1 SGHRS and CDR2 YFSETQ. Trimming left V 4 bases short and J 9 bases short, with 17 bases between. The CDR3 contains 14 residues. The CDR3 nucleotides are TGCGCCAGCAGCCTTGAAAGGGTTGGGGGTGAGCAGTTCTTC. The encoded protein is CASSLERVGGEQFF.

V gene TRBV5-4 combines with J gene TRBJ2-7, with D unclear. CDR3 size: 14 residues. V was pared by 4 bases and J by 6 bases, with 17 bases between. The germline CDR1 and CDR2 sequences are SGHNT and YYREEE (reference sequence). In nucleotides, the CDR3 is TGTGCCAGCAGCCCGGATAGGTCCCCTGGCGAGCAGTACTTC. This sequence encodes CASSPDRSPGEQYF.

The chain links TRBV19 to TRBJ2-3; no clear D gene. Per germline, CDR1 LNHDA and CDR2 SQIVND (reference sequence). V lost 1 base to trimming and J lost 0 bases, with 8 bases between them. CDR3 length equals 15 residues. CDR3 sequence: CASSIGRASTDTQYF. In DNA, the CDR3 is TGTGCCAGTAGTATAGGTAGGGCTAGCACAGATACGCAGTATTTT.

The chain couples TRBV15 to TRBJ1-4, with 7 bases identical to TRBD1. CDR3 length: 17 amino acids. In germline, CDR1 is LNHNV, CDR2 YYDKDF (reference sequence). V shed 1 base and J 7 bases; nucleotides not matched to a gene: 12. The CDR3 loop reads CATSRAGGTALREKLFF. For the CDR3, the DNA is TGTGCCACCAGCAGAGCAGGCGGGACAGCTTTGCGTGAAAAACTGTTTTTT.

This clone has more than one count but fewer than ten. DNA for the CDR3: TGTGCCAGCAGCCCGGCGGCAGGAAACACCGGGGAGCTGTTTTTT. This codes for CASSPAAGNTGELFF. The chain employs TRBV5-4 and TRBJ2-2; D not resolved. Germline CDR1 and CDR2: SGHNT and YYREEE (reference sequence). V lost 4 bases and J lost 2, with 12 bases in between. The length of the CDR3 is 15 residues.

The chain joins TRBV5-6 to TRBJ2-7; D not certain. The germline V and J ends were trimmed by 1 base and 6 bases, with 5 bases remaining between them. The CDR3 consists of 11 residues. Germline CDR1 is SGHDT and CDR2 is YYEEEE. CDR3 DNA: TGTGCCAGCAGCTTGATGGTCGAGCAGTACTTC. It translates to CASSLMVEQYF. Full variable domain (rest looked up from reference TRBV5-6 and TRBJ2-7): DAGVTQSPTHLIKTRGQQVTLRCSPKSGHDTVSWYQQALGQGPQFIFQYYEEEERQRGNFPDRFSGHQFPNYSSELNVNALLLGDSALYLCASSLMVEQYFGPGTRLTVT.

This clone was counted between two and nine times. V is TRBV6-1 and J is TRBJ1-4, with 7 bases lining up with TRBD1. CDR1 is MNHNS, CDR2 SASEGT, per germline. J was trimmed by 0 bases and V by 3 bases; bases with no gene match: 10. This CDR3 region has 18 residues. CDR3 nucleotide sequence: TGTGCCAGCAGTGATAGTACAGGACAGGCTGCAACTAATGAAAAACTGTTTTTT. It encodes CASSDSTGQAATNEKLFF.

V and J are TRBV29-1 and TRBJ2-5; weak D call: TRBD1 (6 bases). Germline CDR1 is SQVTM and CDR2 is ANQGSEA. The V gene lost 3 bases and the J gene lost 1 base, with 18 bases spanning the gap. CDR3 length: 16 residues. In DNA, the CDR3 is TGCAGCGTTGATGGGGGTGACAGGAACTTCCAAGAGACCCAGTACTTC. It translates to CSVDGGDRNFQETQYF.